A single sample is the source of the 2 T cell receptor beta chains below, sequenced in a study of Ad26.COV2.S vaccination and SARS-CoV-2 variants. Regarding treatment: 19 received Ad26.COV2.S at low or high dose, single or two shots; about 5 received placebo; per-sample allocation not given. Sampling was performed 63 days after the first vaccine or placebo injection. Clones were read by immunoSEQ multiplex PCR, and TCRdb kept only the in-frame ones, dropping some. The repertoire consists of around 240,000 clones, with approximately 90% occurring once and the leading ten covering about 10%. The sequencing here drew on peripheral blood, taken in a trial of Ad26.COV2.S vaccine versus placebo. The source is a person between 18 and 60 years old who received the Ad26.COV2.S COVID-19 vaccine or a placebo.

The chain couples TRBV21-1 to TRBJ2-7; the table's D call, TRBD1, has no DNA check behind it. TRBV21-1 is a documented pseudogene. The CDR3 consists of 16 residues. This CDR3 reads CASSNSDRANSYEQYF. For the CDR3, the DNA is TGTGCCAGCAGCAACTCGGACAGGGCAAACTCCTACGAGCAGTACTTC.

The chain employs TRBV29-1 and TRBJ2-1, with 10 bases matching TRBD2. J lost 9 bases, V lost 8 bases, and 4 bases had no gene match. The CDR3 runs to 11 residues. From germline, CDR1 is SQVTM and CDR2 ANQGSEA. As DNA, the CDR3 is TGCAGCTTACCTAGCGGGAGTGAGCAGTTCTTC. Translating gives CSLPSGSEQFF.